The clone carrying this TCR beta chain was counted a few times. As yet, its antigen is unknown. This specimen belongs to a study of T cell responses to AZD1222 COVID-19 vaccine. Trimming took 5 bases from V and 1 from J, leaving 12 bases between them. Germline V gene data show CDR1 as SGHRS and CDR2 as YFSETQ. The CDR3 runs to 14 residues. Study observations and caveats: Spike-specific TCR repertoires showed rising breadth and depth after two AZD1222 doses.

Clones were sequenced by immunoSEQ multiplex PCR, and TCRdb holds only the in-frame ones, with some missing. The sample gives about 170,000 clones, around 88% of which show up once; around 1% is in the top ten. This sample comprised peripheral blood, obtained 28 days after the second AZD1222 dose. The V call is TRBV5-1, the J call TRBJ2-5, with D possibly matching TRBD1 (5 bases). The sequence was obtained from an adult who received the AZD1222 COVID-19 vaccine. Written as DNA, the CDR3 is TGCGCCAGCAGAGTCAGGGTTAGCCAAGAGACCCAGTACTTC. The encoded protein is CASRVRVSQETQYF.